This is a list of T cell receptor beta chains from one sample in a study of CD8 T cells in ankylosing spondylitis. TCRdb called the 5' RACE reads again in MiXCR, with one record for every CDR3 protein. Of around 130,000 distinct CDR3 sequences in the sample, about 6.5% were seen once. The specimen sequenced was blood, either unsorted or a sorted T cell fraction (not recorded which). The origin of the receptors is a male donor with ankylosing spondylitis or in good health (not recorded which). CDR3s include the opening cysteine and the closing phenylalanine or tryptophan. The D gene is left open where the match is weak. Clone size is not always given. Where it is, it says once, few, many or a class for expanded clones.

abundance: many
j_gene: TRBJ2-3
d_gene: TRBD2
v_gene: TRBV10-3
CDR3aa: CAIRGLATDTQYF
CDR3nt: TGTGCCATCAGAGGACTAGCTACAGATACGCAGTATTTT

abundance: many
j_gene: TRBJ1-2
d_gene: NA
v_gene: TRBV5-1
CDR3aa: CASSLLDTYNYGYTF
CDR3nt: TGCGCCAGCAGCTTGTTGGACACTTATAACTATGGCTACACCTTC

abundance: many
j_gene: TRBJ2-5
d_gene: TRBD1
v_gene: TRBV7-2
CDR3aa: CASSLRARGQETQYF
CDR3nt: TGTGCCAGCAGCTTAAGGGCCAGGGGGCAAGAGACCCAGTACTTC

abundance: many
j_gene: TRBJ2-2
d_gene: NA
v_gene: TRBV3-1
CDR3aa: CASSQGGDPSTGELFF
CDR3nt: TGTGCCAGCAGCCAAGGGGGAGATCCGAGCACCGGGGAGCTGTTTTTT

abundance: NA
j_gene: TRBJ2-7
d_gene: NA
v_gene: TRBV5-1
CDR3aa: CASSISNEQYF
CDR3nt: TGCGCCAGCAGCATTTCTAACGAGCAGTACTTC

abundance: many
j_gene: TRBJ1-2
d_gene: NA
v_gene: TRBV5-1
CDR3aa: CASSSQGGGNYGYTF
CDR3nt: TGCGCCAGCAGCTCCCAGGGAGGGGGTAACTATGGCTACACCTTC

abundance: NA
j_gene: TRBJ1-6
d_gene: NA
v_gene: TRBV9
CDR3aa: CASSGGLPGTRNSPLHF
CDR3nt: TGTGCCAGCAGCGGCGGACTGCCGGGGACCCGTAATTCACCCCTCCACTTT

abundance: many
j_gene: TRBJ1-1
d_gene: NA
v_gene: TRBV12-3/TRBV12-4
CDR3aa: CASRAGSLNTEAFF
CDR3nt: TGTGCCAGCAGGGCCGGTAGCCTGAACACTGAAGCTTTCTTT

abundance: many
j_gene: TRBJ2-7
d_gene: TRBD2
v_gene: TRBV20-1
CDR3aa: CSAPRIGTSGGAGEQYF
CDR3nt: TGCAGTGCTCCCAGAATCGGGACTAGCGGGGGGGCTGGGGAGCAGTACTTC

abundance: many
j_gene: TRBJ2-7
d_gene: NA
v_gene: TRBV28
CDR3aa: CASSLPRQASYEQYF
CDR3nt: TGTGCCAGCAGTTTACCTCGACAGGCTTCCTACGAGCAGTACTTC

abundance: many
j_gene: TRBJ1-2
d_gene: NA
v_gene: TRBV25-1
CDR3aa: CASSESGYGYTF
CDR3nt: TGTGCCAGCAGTGAGTCAGGGTATGGCTACACCTTC

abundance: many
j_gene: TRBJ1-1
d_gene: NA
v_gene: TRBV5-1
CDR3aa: CASSVRGYGTEAFF
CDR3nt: TGCGCCAGCAGCGTGAGGGGGTACGGCACTGAAGCTTTCTTT

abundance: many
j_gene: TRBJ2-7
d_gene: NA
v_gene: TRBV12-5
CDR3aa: CASGAAYEQYF
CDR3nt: TGTGCTAGTGGTGCGGCCTACGAGCAGTACTTC

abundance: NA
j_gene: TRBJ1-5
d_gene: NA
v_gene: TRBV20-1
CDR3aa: CSANVPGQPQHF
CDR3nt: TGCAGTGCTAACGTGCCGGGGCAGCCCCAGCATTTT

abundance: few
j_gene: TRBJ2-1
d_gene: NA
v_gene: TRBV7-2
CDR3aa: CASSLPGALDEQFF
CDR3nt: TGTGCCAGCAGCTTACCTGGAGCGTTGGATGAGCAGTTCTTC

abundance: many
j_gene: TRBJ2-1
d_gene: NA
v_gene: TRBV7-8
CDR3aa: CASSSRTNPGTSHGEQFF
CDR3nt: TGTGCCAGCAGCTCCCGAACAAACCCGGGAACCTCTCACGGTGAGCAGTTCTTC

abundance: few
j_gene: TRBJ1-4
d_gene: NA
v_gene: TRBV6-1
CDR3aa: CASRARAVSEKLFF
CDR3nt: TGTGCCAGCAGAGCCCGCGCAGTTAGTGAAAAACTGTTTTTT

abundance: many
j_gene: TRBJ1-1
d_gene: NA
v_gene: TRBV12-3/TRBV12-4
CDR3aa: CASSPWASRNTEAFF
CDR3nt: TGTGCCAGCAGTCCCTGGGCTTCTAGGAACACTGAAGCTTTCTTT

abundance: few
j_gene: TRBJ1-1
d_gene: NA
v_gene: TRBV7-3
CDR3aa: CASRALERATEAFF
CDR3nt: TGTGCCAGCAGGGCCTTAGAGAGGGCCACTGAAGCTTTCTTT

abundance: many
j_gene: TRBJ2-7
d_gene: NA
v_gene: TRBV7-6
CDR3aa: CASSLEAMESYEQYF
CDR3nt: TGTGCCAGCAGCTTAGAGGCCATGGAATCCTACGAGCAGTACTTC

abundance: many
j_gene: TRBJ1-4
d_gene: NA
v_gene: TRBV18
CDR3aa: CASSPGNGEKLFF
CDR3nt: TGTGCCAGCTCACCAGGAAACGGTGAAAAACTGTTTTTT

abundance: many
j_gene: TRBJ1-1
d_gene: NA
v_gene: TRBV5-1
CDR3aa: CASSLGPPNTEAFF
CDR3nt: TGCGCCAGCAGCTTGGGACCGCCGAACACTGAAGCTTTCTTT